One and the same sample provided the 15 T cell receptor beta chains below, sequenced in a study of identical twins. Using its own MiXCR run on the 5' RACE reads, TCRdb lists one record per CDR3 protein. The sample has 450,000 or so distinct CDR3 sequences; approximately 15% are singletons. This same sample was also taken into another study, of yellow fever vaccine responses in identical twins.

Material: CD4+ T cells sorted from blood. The source is a woman between 18 and 29 years old in good health.

The chain employs TRBV3-1 and TRBJ1-2, with D perhaps TRBD1 (5 bases). V gave up 0 bases and J gave up 5 bases, with 16 bases separating them. Germline loops: CDR1 LGHDT, CDR2 YNNKEL (reference sequence). The CDR3 is 16 residues long. This chain's CDR3 is CASSQEGREAFYGYTF. Here the CDR3 DNA reads TGTGCCAGCAGCCAAGAGGGCAGGGAGGCTTTTTATGGCTACACCTTC.

The chain is built from TRBV12-3 or TRBV12-4 and TRBJ2-5; TRBD2 matches at 7 bases. The V segment lost 6 bases and the J segment 9 bases; nucleotides outside the gene matches: 10. The CDR3 length is 13 residues. The CDR3 nucleotides read TGTGCCAGCAGGAAAGCGGGGAGTCCTCCCCAGTACTTC. It encodes CASRKAGSPPQYF.

V and J are TRBV6-5 and TRBJ2-7; a possible D gene is TRBD1 (6 bases). Per the germline V gene, CDR1 is MNHEY and CDR2 is SVGAGI. V was cut by 1 base and J by 3 bases, with 16 bases left in between. The CDR3 consists of 16 residues. CDR3 protein: CASSYYRLTGDYEQYF. CDR3 nucleotide sequence: TGTGCCAGCAGTTACTACCGTTTGACAGGAGACTACGAGCAGTACTTC.

Only a few counts were recorded for this clonotype. The genes are TRBV3-1 and TRBJ2-1, with a weak D call TRBD1 (6 bases). The CDR3 consists of 14 residues. Germline assignment: CDR1 LGHDT and CDR2 YNNKEL (reference sequence). Deletions cut 4 bases from V and 7 bases from J, with 14 bases between. The CDR3 DNA reads as TGTGCCAGCAGCCTTTCAGGGGACCGGAATGAGCAGTTCTTC. It is translated as CASSLSGDRNEQFF.

This clonotype showed up many times. This sequence joins TRBV5-1 and TRBJ2-7; D call uncertain. CDR3 length equals 13 residues. The ends were cut back, 2 bases at V and 0 bases at J, with 6 bases in the middle. Per germline, CDR1 SGHRS and CDR2 YFSETQ. The CDR3 DNA sequence: TGCGCCAGCAGCTTTCCTAACTCCTACGAGCAGTACTTC. Amino acids: CASSFPNSYEQYF.

This clonotype was counted between two and nine times. The chain combines TRBV11-2 with TRBJ2-7; D is uncertain. This CDR3 has 12 residues. Germline V gene lookup returns CDR1 SGHAT and CDR2 FQNNGV. V was pared by 2 bases and J by 6 bases, with 8 bases between. The CDR3 bases are TGTGCCAGCAGCTTACAAGCCCTCGAGCAGTACTTC. It specifies CASSLQALEQYF.

This chain connects TRBV27 to TRBJ2-1, with D perhaps matching TRBD1 or TRBD2 (6 bases each). CDR1 MNHEY and CDR2 SMNVEV come from the germline V gene (reference sequence). The CDR3 contains 19 residues. Between the trimmed V and J ends, which lost 3 bases and 3 bases, there was a span of 24 bases. CDR3 sequence reads: CASSLRRARDMHRYNEQFF. In DNA, the CDR3 is TGTGCCAGCAGTTTGAGGAGGGCCAGGGACATGCATCGCTACAATGAGCAGTTCTTC.

This clonotype was detected many times. The V and J genes are TRBV5-1 and TRBJ2-1, with TRBD2 identical over 7 bases. V was pared by 0 bases and J by 10 bases, with 4 bases of the junction left unmatched. CDR1 is SGHRS and CDR2 is YFSETQ in the germline V gene. The CDR3 sequence is 13 residues long. CDR3 DNA: TGCGCCAGCAGCTTGGCCCGGGGGGTAGAGCAGTTCTTC. Residues: CASSLARGVEQFF.

This clonotype was picked up a small number of times. This sequence joins TRBV24-1 and TRBJ2-5; D ambiguous. Trimming took off 4 bases at V and 4 bases at J, with 12 bases between the two ends. Germline V gene lookup returns CDR1 KGHDR and CDR2 SFDVKD. CDR3 length: 14 amino acids. CDR3 in amino acids: CATSESSLGETQYF. The CDR3 region has the DNA TGTGCCACCAGTGAATCCAGTCTAGGAGAGACCCAGTACTTC.

The DNA for the CDR3 is TGCAGTGCTAGTGGGACTAGCGGGGGGAAAGATACGCAGTATTTT. Encoded protein: CSASGTSGGKDTQYF. This sequence joins TRBV20-1 and TRBJ2-3, with 15 bases matching TRBD2. CDR3 length equals 15 residues. In germline, CDR1 is DFQATT, CDR2 SNEGSKA (reference sequence). Trimming at V came to 3 bases and at J to 5 bases, leaving 3 bases not matched to a gene.

This clonotype was observed at least ten times. The J gene is TRBJ2-7, the V gene TRBV7-6; 7 bases are shared with TRBD1. V lost 4 bases to trimming and J lost 2 bases; unmatched junction nucleotides: 8. The germline gives CDR1 SGHVS, CDR2 FNYEAQ. This CDR3 comprises 15 residues. CDR3 sequence (DNA): TGTGCCAGCAGCTCCAAAGGGACAGCCGCCTACGAGCAGTACTTC. Its protein product is CASSSKGTAAYEQYF.

CDR3 sequence: CASSSVVLKETQYF. The CDR3 DNA sequence: TGTGCCAGCAGTTCCGTCGTGTTAAAAGAGACCCAGTACTTC. The chain has TRBV6-2 or TRBV6-3 and TRBJ2-5; no firm D call. Trimming pared 4 bases from V and 3 bases from J, leaving 12 bases between. Germline CDR1 reads MNHEY; CDR2 reads SVGEGT. The CDR3 totals 14 residues.

V and J are TRBV11-3 and TRBJ2-5, with D possibly called TRBD1 or TRBD2 (6 bases each). With 5 bases removed from V and 5 bases from J, the gap between germline ends came to 18 bases. CDR3 length equals 15 residues. From germline, CDR1 is SGHNT and CDR2 YENEEA. The CDR3 sequence is CASSLRTGAQETQYF. The CDR3 bases are TGTGCCAGCAGCCTCAGGACGGGGGCCCAGGAGACCCAGTACTTC.

This clonotype was seen a handful of times. V usage is TRBV20-1 and J usage is TRBJ2-7; 7 bases fit TRBD2. The germline gives CDR1 DFQATT, CDR2 SNEGSKA (reference sequence). V was pared by 3 bases and J by 0 bases, with 8 bases of the junction left unmatched. This CDR3 has 15 residues. CDR3 DNA: TGCAGTGCTAGTCAAGCTAGCGGTAGCTCCTACGAGCAGTACTTC. Translated, it gives CSASQASGSSYEQYF.

This clonotype was picked up a small number of times. The CDR3 is CASSIGQNTGELFF. Here the CDR3 DNA reads TGTGCCAGCAGCATAGGACAGAACACCGGGGAGCTGTTTTTT. The chain uses TRBV3-1 and TRBJ2-2; TRBD1 is a possible D gene (5 bases). The CDR3 contains 14 residues. Trimming cost V 5 bases and J 1 base, with 8 bases left between them. CDR1 is LGHDT, CDR2 YNNKEL, per germline (reference sequence).